One and the same sample provided the 14 T cell receptor beta chains below, sequenced in a study of cytomegalovirus exposure and HLA in healthy donors. The PCR contained 60 Vbeta and 13 Jbeta primers. Assay used: immunoSEQ multiplex PCR; TCRdb lists only in-frame clones, some missing. This sample has about 86,000 clones, with more than 65% found just once. The material sequenced was PBMCs. The source of these receptors is a man aged 55-75 years in good health and CMV-seronegative.

V gene TRBV28 combines with J gene TRBJ2-5; 11 nucleotides agree with TRBD1. Germline V gene data show CDR1 as MDHEN and CDR2 as SYDVKM. Trimming at V came to 4 bases and at J to 2 bases, leaving 18 bases not matched to a gene. The CDR3 has 20 amino acids. CDR3 protein: CASSSRRGQGARVLQETQYF. The CDR3 coding sequence is TGTGCCAGCAGTTCAAGACGCGGACAGGGGGCGCGGGTTTTACAAGAGACCCAGTACTTC.

This clone appeared a few times. The V and J genes are TRBV5-1 and TRBJ2-7; weak D call: TRBD2 (6 bases). The germline CDR1 and CDR2 sequences are SGHRS and YFSETQ. V was trimmed by 3 bases and J by 3 bases, leaving 19 bases between them. CDR3 length equals 16 residues. This CDR3 reads CASSWAGGTMFYEQYF. CDR3 DNA: TGCGCCAGCAGCTGGGCCGGGGGAACAATGTTCTACGAGCAGTACTTC.

This sequence joins TRBV5-1 and TRBJ2-3; D might be TRBD1 (6 bases). CDR1 and CDR2 (germline): SGHRS, YFSETQ. Trimming removed 1 base at V and 4 bases at J, with 13 bases between. The CDR3 spans 15 residues. CDR3 nucleotide sequence: TGCGCCAGCAGCTTGACAGGGACGTTCCCAGATACGCAGTATTTT. Translating gives CASSLTGTFPDTQYF. The full variable domain, rest sourced from reference TRBV5-1 and TRBJ2-3, is KAGVTQTPRYLIKTRGQQVTLSCSPISGHRSVSWYQQTPGQGLQFLFEYFSETQRNKGNFPGRFSGRQFSNSRSEMNVSTLELGDSALYLCASSLTGTFPDTQYFGPGTRLTVL.

This rearrangement joins TRBV29-1 to TRBJ2-7; D may be TRBD1 (6 bases). CDR1 SQVTM and CDR2 ANQGSEA come from the germline V gene. This CDR3 region has 13 residues. V lost 4 bases to trimming and J lost 0 bases, with 10 bases between them. The CDR3 sequence: CSVGGTNSYEQYF. The CDR3 DNA reads as TGCAGCGTTGGGGGGACAAACTCCTACGAGCAGTACTTC.

V and J are TRBV29-1 and TRBJ2-5; tentative D call: TRBD1 (5 bases). The CDR3 has 12 amino acids. Trimming removed 5 bases at V and 5 bases at J, with 12 bases between. In germline, CDR1 is SQVTM, CDR2 ANQGSEA. CDR3 loop: CSVKQVVETQYF. The CDR3 coding sequence is TGCAGCGTTAAACAGGTGGTCGAGACCCAGTACTTC.

J is TRBJ2-5 and V is TRBV5-1, with TRBD1 matching 9 bases. After removal of 0 bases from V and 0 bases from J, the junction contained 3 bases not matched to a gene. Germline values: CDR1 SGHRS, CDR2 YFSETQ. The CDR3 has 16 amino acids. The CDR3 here is CASSLGTGANQETQYF. In DNA form, the CDR3 reads TGCGCCAGCAGCTTGGGGACAGGGGCGAACCAAGAGACCCAGTACTTC.

The J gene is TRBJ2-7, the V gene TRBV6-5; 7 bases align to TRBD1. This CDR3 region has 12 residues. The germline gives CDR1 MNHEY, CDR2 SVGAGI. The J segment lost 6 bases and the V segment lost 6 bases, leaving 5 bases of the junction unmatched. The CDR3 nucleotides are TGTGCCAGCAGCCCGGACAGGACCGAGCAGTACTTC. Amino acid sequence: CASSPDRTEQYF.

This clone occurred a few times. J is TRBJ1-3 and V is TRBV12-5; tentatively, D is TRBD1 (5 bases). Germline CDR1 reads LGHNT; CDR2 reads FRNRAP. The V end was cut by 4 bases, the J end by 0 bases, with 10 bases between. The CDR3 runs 15 residues. CDR3 sequence: CASGSNRLSGNTIYF. In nucleotides, the CDR3 is TGTGCTAGTGGTTCGAACAGGCTCTCTGGAAACACCATATATTTT.

This chain connects TRBV5-1 to TRBJ2-5, with 12 bases lining up with TRBD2. The germline CDR1 and CDR2 sequences are SGHRS and YFSETQ. After removal of 5 bases from V and 2 bases from J, the junction contained 4 bases not matched to a gene. The CDR3 is 15 residues long. The CDR3 DNA reads as TGCGCCAGCAGGGGAGGGACTAGCGGGCAAGAGACCCAGTACTTC. Residues: CASRGGTSGQETQYF.

The chain couples TRBV7-9 to TRBJ2-6; D unresolved. V shed 8 bases and J shed 0 bases, with 14 bases lying between them. The CDR3 consists of 16 residues. Per the germline V gene, CDR1 is SEHNR and CDR2 is FQNEAQ (reference sequence). The DNA of the CDR3 is TGTGCCAGCCGAATCTCTAATTTCTCTGGGGCCAACGTCCTGACTTTC. This codes for CASRISNFSGANVLTF.

This chain connects TRBV4-2 to TRBJ2-3; D call uncertain. The CDR3 loop spans 13 amino acids. The V end lost 8 bases, the J end lost 2 bases, and 11 bases lay between the germline ends. Germline-derived CDR1 and CDR2 are LGHNA and YNFKEQ. The DNA for the CDR3 is TGTGCCAGCTTGGATGACAACACAGATACGCAGTATTTT. As protein: CASLDDNTDTQYF.

The chain links TRBV19 to TRBJ1-1; weak D call: TRBD1 (6 bases). V lost 3 bases, J lost 1 base, and 12 bases lay in between. The V gene's germline CDR1 is LNHDA and CDR2 SQIVND (reference sequence). The CDR3 is made up of 15 amino acids. The CDR3 sequence: CASSMGETGNTEAFF. The CDR3 bases are TGTGCCAGTAGTATGGGGGAGACAGGGAACACTGAAGCTTTCTTT.

V gene TRBV15 combines with J gene TRBJ2-1; TRBD2 matches at 11 bases. The CDR3 is made up of 18 amino acids. Germline V CDR1 and CDR2: LNHNV, YYDKDF (reference sequence). The trim removed 5 bases at V and 4 bases at J, leaving 13 bases unmatched. DNA for the CDR3: TGTGCCACCAGCGTTAGCGGGAGGGCCTCGGCGCTTTACAATGAGCAGTTCTTC. It is translated as CATSVSGRASALYNEQFF.

The rearrangement joins TRBV4-3 to TRBJ2-7; D might be TRBD1 (6 bases). The germline gives CDR1 LGHNA, CDR2 YSLEER. V lost 6 bases and J lost 7, with 16 bases in between. CDR3 length: 13 amino acids. Written as DNA, the CDR3 is TGCGCCAGCAGTCGGGACACCCTGGGGGAGCAGTACTTC. This encodes CASSRDTLGEQYF.